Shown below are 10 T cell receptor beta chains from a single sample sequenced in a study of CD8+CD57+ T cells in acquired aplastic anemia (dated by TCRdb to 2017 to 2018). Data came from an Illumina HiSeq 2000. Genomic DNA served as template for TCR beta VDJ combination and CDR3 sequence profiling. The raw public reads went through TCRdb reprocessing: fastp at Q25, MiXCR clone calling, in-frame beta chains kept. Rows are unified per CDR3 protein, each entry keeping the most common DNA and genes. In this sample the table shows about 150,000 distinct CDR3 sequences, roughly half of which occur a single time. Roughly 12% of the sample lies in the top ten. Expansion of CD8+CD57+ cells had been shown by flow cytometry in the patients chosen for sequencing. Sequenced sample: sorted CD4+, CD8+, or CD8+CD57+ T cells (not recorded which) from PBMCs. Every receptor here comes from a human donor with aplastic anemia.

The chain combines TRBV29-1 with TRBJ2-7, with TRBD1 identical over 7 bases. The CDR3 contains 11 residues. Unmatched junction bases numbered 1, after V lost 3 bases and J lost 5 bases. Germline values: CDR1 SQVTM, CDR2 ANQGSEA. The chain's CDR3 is CSVETGNEQYF. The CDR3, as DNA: TGCAGCGTTGAGACAGGGAACGAGCAGTACTTC.

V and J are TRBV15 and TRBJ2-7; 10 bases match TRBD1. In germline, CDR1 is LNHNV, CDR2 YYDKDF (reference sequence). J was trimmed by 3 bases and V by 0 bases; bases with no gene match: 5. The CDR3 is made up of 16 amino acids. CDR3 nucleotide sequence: TGTGCCACCAGCAGAGATCTGGGGACAGGGGTCTACGAGCAGTACTTC. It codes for CATSRDLGTGVYEQYF.

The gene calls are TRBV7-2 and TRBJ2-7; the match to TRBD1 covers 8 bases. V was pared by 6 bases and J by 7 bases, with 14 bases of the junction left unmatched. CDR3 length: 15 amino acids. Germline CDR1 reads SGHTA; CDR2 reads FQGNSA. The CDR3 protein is CASSTGQGDLQEQYF. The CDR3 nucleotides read TGTGCCAGCAGTACAGGACAGGGTGACCTACAAGAGCAGTACTTC.

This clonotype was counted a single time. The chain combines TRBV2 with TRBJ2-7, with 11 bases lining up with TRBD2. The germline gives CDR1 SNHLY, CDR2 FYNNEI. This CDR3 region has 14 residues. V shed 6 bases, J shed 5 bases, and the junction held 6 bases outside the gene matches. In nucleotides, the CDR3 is TGTGCCAGCAGGGTACTAGCGGGAGCCCACGAGCAGTACTTC. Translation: CASRVLAGAHEQYF.

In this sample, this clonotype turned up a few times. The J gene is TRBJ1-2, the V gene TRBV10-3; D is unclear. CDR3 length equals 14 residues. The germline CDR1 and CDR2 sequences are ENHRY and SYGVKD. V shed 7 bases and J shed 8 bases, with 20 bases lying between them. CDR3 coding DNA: TGTGCCATCACTGCGGACGGGGAGGAGGGAGGCTACACCTTC. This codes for CAITADGEEGGYTF.

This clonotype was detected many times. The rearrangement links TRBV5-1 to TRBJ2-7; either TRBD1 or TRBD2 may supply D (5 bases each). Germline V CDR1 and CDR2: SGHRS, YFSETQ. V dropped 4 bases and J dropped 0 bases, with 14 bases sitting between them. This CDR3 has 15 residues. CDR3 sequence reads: CASSELRGSSYEQYF. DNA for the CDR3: TGCGCCAGCAGCGAACTTCGGGGCAGCTCCTACGAGCAGTACTTC.

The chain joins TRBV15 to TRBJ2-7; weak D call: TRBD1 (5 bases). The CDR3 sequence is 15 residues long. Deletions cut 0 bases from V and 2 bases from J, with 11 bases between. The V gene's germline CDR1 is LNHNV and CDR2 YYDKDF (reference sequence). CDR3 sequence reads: CATSREGVEAYEQYF. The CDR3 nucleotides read TGTGCCACCAGCAGAGAAGGGGTCGAAGCCTACGAGCAGTACTTC.

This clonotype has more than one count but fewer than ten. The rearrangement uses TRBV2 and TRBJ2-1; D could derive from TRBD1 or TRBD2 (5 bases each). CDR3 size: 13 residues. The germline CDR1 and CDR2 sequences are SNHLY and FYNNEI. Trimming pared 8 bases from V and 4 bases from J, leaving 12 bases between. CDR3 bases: TGTGCCAGCGTTCGGGACGGTTACAATGAGCAGTTCTTC. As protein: CASVRDGYNEQFF.

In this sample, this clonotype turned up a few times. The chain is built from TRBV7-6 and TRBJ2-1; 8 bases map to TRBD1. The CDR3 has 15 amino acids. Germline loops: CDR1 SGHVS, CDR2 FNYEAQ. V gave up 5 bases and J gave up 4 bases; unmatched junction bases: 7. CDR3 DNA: TGTGCCAGCAGCGATGGGACAGGCCCTTACAATGAGCAGTTCTTC. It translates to CASSDGTGPYNEQFF. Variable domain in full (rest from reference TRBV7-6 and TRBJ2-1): GAGVSQSPRYKVTKRGQDVALRCDPISGHVSLYWYRQALGQGPEFLTYFNYEAQQDKSGLPNDRFSAERPEGSISTLTIQRTEQRDSAMYRCASSDGTGPYNEQFFGPGTRLTVL.

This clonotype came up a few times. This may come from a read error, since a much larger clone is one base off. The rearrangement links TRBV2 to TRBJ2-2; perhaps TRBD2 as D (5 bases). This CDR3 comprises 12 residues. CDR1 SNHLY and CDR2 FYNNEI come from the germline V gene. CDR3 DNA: TGTGCCAGCAGTGAAAGGACCGGGGAGCCGTTTTTT. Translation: CASSERTGEPFF. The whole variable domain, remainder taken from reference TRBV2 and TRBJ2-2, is EPEVTQTPSHQVTQMGQEVILRCVPISNHLYFYWYRQILGQKVEFLVSFYNNEISEKSEIFDDQFSVERPDGSNFTLKIRSTKLEDSAMYFCASSERTGEPFFGEGSRLTVL.